These 13 T cell receptor beta chains came from one sample sequenced in a study of T-cell reconstitution after alpha-beta-depleted transplantation in children. As it was prepared, the TCRbeta library received unique molecular identifiers. Each CDR3 protein gets one entry after TCRdb re-called the PCR reads with MiXCR. The repertoire consists of hundreds of thousands of distinct CDR3 sequences, with around 13% occurring once and the leading ten covering about 0.77%. The sequences come from PBMCs, collected before TCRalphabeta/CD19-depleted stem cell transplant. These receptors were obtained from a girl aged 2-10 years with congenital amegakaryocytic thrombocytopenia, due to receive a stem cell transplant.

J is TRBJ2-5 and V is TRBV12-3 or TRBV12-4; D possibly corresponds to TRBD1 (6 bases). V was shortened by 5 bases and J by 2 bases, with 15 bases between the two germline ends. The CDR3 spans 15 residues. The CDR3: CASSRGTDHQETQYF. Written as DNA, the CDR3 is TGTGCCAGCAGTAGGGGGACGGACCATCAAGAGACCCAGTACTTC.

This clonotype was seen repeatedly, ten times or more. This chain uses TRBV20-1 with TRBJ1-5, with 12 bases matching TRBD1. The germline V gene encodes CDR1 DFQATT and CDR2 SNEGSKA (reference sequence). After removal of 3 bases from V and 10 bases from J, the junction contained 7 bases not matched to a gene. There are 14 residues in the CDR3. The CDR3 sequence: CSARGQGAGEPQHF. The CDR3 DNA is TGCAGTGCTAGGGGACAGGGGGCCGGTGAACCCCAGCATTTT.

This chain's CDR3 is CASSLDGAGARNIQYF. CDR3 DNA: TGTGCCAGCAGCTTAGACGGGGCGGGGGCGCGGAACATTCAGTACTTC. The chain couples TRBV7-2 to TRBJ2-4; weak D call: TRBD2 (7 bases). Germline V gene lookup returns CDR1 SGHTA and CDR2 FQGNSA. The CDR3 totals 16 residues. The ends were cut back, 1 base at V and 7 bases at J, with 17 bases in the middle. Using reference TRBV7-2 and TRBJ2-4 for the parts outside the CDR3, the full variable domain is GAGVSQSPSNKVTEKGKDVELRCDPISGHTALYWYRQSLGQGLEFLIYFQGNSAPDKSGLPSDRFSAERTGGSVSTLTIQRTQQEDSAVYLCASSLDGAGARNIQYFGAGTRLSVL.

At least ten counts were recorded for this clonotype. The V and J genes are TRBV29-1 and TRBJ2-5, with TRBD1 as a possible D gene (6 bases). Germline V gives CDR1 SQVTM, CDR2 ANQGSEA. CDR3 size: 14 residues. V dropped 4 bases and J dropped 2 bases, with 14 bases sitting between them. CDR3 sequence reads: CSVVADRYQETQYF. Written as DNA, the CDR3 is TGCAGCGTTGTTGCGGACAGATATCAAGAGACCCAGTACTTC.

This clonotype was found many times. The chain uses TRBV3-1 and TRBJ2-7; no definite D call. CDR3 size: 13 residues. V shed 8 bases and J shed 4 bases, with 15 bases lying between them. From germline, CDR1 is LGHDT and CDR2 YNNKEL (reference sequence). Here the CDR3 reads CASARQDLYEQYF. CDR3 bases: TGTGCCAGCGCGAGGCAAGACCTTTACGAGCAGTACTTC.

CDR3 sequence (DNA): TGTGCCAGCAGAAGACAGGCGATGAACACTTACGAGCAGTACTTC. Protein product: CASRRQAMNTYEQYF. This chain joins TRBV27 and TRBJ2-7; D might be TRBD1 (6 bases). This CDR3 spans 15 amino acids. V was shortened by 6 bases and J by 4 bases, with 19 bases between the two germline ends. Germline CDR1 and CDR2: MNHEY and SMNVEV (reference sequence).

This clonotype came up many times. This chain connects TRBV21-1 to TRBJ1-1; the tabulated D call, TRBD1, remains unverified against the DNA. TRBV21-1 is deemed a pseudogene. The CDR3 covers 16 residues. The DNA for the CDR3 is TGTGCCAGCAGCACGACAGGGGGCAGTAAGAACACTGAAGCTTTCTTT. Its protein product is CASSTTGGSKNTEAFF.

This clonotype was picked up a small number of times. The rearrangement uses TRBV15 and TRBJ2-1; D not certain. CDR3 length: 14 amino acids. Germline V gene sequence: CDR1 LNHNV, CDR2 YYDKDF (reference sequence). V was cut by 4 bases and J by 6 bases, with 13 bases left in between. The CDR3 loop reads CATSNPGPSNEQFF. The CDR3 DNA sequence: TGTGCCACCAGCAACCCCGGGCCGTCCAATGAGCAGTTCTTC.

The rearrangement links TRBV27 to TRBJ2-7, with D possibly being TRBD1 (7 bases). V gave up 7 bases and J gave up 4 bases, with 20 bases separating them. The germline CDR1 and CDR2 sequences are MNHEY and SMNVEV (reference sequence). The CDR3 consists of 15 residues. CDR3 sequence: CASTQLGGGNYEQYF. The CDR3 coding sequence is TGTGCCAGCACCCAACTAGGGGGCGGGAATTACGAGCAGTACTTC.

This clonotype was detected ten times or more. The rearrangement joins TRBV20-1 to TRBJ2-7, with D hard to call. This CDR3 is 13 amino acids long. The germline CDR1 and CDR2 sequences are DFQATT and SNEGSKA (reference sequence). Trimming left V 0 bases short and J 0 bases short, with 6 bases between. The CDR3 region has the DNA TGCAGTGCTAGAGACTTAGGCTCCTACGAGCAGTACTTC. This gives the protein CSARDLGSYEQYF.

This clonotype was counted ten times or more. V is TRBV4-1 and J is TRBJ2-1; 7 bases align to TRBD2. Trimming took 4 bases from V and 6 from J; bases not matched to a gene: 3. CDR1 and CDR2 from the germline V gene are MGHRA and YSYEKL. This CDR3 comprises 13 residues. The CDR3 DNA reads as TGCGCCAGCAGCCTTGGGACTACCAATGAGCAGTTCTTC. Protein sequence: CASSLGTTNEQFF.

This clonotype was observed at least ten times. The V call is TRBV12-3 or TRBV12-4, the J call TRBJ1-6, with D uncertain. The CDR3 sequence is 14 residues long. Trimming shortened V by 5 bases and J by 9 bases, and 14 bases separated the two germline ends. The CDR3 is CASSPDGGVSPLHF. The DNA of the CDR3 is TGTGCCAGCAGTCCGGACGGAGGTGTTTCACCCCTCCACTTT.

The sample holds many counts of this clonotype. The chain recombines TRBV5-1 with TRBJ2-1; D is possibly TRBD1 (5 bases). The V gene lost 0 bases and the J gene lost 9 bases, with 10 bases spanning the gap. The CDR3 contains 13 residues. Per the germline V gene, CDR1 is SGHRS and CDR2 is YFSETQ. The CDR3 is CASSLAYRREQFF. The CDR3 DNA sequence: TGCGCCAGCAGCTTGGCCTACAGGCGTGAGCAGTTCTTC.